This T cell receptor beta chain was sequenced during a study of blood T cells in healthy people across ages. The study, taken as a whole, reports: In older individuals, TCR beta diversity per million T cells was lower, falling roughly linearly with age. Expanded clonotype shifts may have been confounded, as the donors had an unknown CMV status.

Comment on this clonotype: Antigen unknown.

CDR3 length equals 15 residues. J lost 4 bases, V lost 7 bases, and 10 bases had no gene match. Combining a sample-barcoded 5' primer with a J-beta primer mix, a second PCR ran for about 7 to 11 cycles. TCRdb processed the 5' RACE reads anew with MiXCR; each CDR3 protein has one entry. Of under 1,000,000 distinct CDR3 sequences in the sample, 35% to 50% were seen once. The sequence was obtained from a man of 80 years or more in good health. Source material: blood. The rearrangement links TRBV12-3 or TRBV12-4 to TRBJ2-7; 10 bases align to TRBD1. The CDR3 sequence is CASMLTGGVFYEQYF. As DNA, the CDR3 is TGTGCCAGCATGTTGACAGGGGGCGTATTTTACGAGCAGTACTTC.